The T cell receptor beta chain described here comes from a study of T-cell memory formation after mild COVID-19. Study summary: Clusters of TCRs were largely donor specific.

The CDR3 is 15 residues long. Per germline, CDR1 SNHLY and CDR2 FYNNEI. Trimming stripped 1 base from V and 5 bases from J, with 12 bases between. This clonotype was seen more than once but under ten times. Its antigen is not identified. Findings and caveats of the study: Most CD4+ clones that shrank were in CM and EM, while CD8+ ones turned up in EMRA.

In TCRdb, the 5' RACE reads were re-called with MiXCR into one record per CDR3 protein. The sample lists around 250,000 distinct CDR3 sequences, 7.5% to 10% occurring once. The clonotype originates from a man between 18 and 35 years old who had mild COVID-19 (a few samples of this study predate the infection). Cell type and time point are not known. The sample taken for sequencing was PBMCs or a T cell subset sorted from them (not recorded which). The rearrangement uses TRBV2 and TRBJ1-5, with TRBD1 as a possible D gene (6 bases). The CDR3 sequence: CASSEGGQPYQPQHF. The CDR3 bases are TGTGCCAGCAGTGAAGGGGGGCAGCCTTATCAGCCCCAGCATTTT.